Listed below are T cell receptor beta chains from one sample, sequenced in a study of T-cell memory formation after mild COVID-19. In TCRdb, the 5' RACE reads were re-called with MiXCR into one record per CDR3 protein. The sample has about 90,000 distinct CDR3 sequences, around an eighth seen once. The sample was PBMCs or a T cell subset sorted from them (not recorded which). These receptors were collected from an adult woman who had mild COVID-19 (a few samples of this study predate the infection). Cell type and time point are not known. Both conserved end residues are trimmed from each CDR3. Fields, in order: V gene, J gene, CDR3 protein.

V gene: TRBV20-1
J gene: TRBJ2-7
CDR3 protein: SARDSTSGTYEQY

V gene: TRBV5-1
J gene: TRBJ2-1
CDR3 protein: ASSLGDRPPNEQF

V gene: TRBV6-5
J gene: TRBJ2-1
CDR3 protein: ASRLTTGNEQF

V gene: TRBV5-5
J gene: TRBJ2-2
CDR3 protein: ASSFRTGLTGELF

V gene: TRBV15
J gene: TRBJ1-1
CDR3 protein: ATSGFPTGTGGDTEAF

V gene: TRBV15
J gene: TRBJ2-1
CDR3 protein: ATSRDRPSGAYNEQF

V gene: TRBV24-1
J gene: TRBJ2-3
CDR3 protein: ATSDFGTSGTKRTDTQY

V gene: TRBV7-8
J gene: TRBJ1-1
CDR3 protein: ASSPVTGWVETEAF

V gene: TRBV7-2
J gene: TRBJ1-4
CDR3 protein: ASSLARFNEKLF

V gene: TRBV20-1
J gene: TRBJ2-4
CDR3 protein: SATTFRGKNIQY

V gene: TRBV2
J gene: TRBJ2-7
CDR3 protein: ASSGPTDVSSYEQY

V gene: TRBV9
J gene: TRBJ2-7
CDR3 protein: ASSVESGSYEQY

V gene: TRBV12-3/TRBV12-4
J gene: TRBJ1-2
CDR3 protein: ASSLRQNPYGYT

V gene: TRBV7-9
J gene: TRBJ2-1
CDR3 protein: ASGGRVRDEQF

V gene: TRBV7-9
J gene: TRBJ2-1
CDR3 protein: ASSPPLAGGPTYNEQF

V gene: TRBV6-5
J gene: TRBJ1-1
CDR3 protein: ASRSQAPKAF

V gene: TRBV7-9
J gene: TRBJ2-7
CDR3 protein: ASSLGPAPAYEQY

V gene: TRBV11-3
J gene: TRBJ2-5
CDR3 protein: ASSSGSGSQETQY

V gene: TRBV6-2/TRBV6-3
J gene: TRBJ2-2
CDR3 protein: ASSYSKAGGNTGELF

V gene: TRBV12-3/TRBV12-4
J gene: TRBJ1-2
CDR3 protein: ASSLLDRGNNGYT

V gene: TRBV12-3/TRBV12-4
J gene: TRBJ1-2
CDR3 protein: ASSLIGDGPNYGYT

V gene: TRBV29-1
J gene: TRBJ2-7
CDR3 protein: SVEWGAGDEQY

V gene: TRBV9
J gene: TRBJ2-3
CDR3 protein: ASSVGGYTDTQY

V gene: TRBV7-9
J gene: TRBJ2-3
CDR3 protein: ASSPAGDMTQY

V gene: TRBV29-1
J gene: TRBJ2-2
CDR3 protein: SVRPPGQGDTGELF

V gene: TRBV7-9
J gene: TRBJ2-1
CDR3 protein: ASSLVLAGHNEQF

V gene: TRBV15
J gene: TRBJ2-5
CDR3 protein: ATSRRGTTGETKY

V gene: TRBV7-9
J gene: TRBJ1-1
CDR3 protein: ASSGDRFEAF

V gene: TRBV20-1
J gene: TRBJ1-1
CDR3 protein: SARDRGHTEAF

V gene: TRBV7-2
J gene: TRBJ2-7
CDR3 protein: ASSFQGYEQY

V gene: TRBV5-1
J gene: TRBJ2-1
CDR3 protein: ASSPEGYNEQF

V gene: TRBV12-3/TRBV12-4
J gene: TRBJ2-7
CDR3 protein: ASSPDPDEQY

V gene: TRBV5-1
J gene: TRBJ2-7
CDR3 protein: ASSLVLVGAASSYEQY

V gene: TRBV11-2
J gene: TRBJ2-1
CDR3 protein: ASSSPMWGGSSYNEQF

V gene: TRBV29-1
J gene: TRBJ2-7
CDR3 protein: SADTGSYEQY

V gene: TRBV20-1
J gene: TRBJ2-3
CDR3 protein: SARDPDSGRMSDTQY